The entry below gives a single T cell receptor (beta chain) sequence along with its context. Its antigen is not identified. The sample carries other DNA sequences with the same CDR3. Naive CD8 isolation took CD45RO-negative cells positively selected for CCR7 and excluded terminally differentiated effector memory CD45RA+ cells. Among the donors, all were Caucasian adults who lived in Nashville, Tennessee. TCRdb's table, derived via immunoSEQ multiplex PCR, lists solely in-frame clones and lacks some. This sample has about 2 million clones, with approximately 94% found just once. This CDR3 spans 14 amino acids. V was pared by 0 bases and J by 2 bases, with 8 bases between. The V gene's germline CDR1 is SGDLS and CDR2 YYNGEE. The sample belongs to a study of shared clonotypes between healthy human individuals. Study at large: There were three CD4 naive, three CD4 memory, two CD8 naive and one CD8 memory plates per donor.

Study outcomes and limitations: The study's rarefaction showed incomplete sorted-subset sequencing despite large depth. Naive subsets typically showed greater estimated richness than memory subsets.

The sample comprised naive CD8+ T cells sorted from blood. This TCR came from a man between 18 and 35 years old in good health. The chain carries TRBV9 and TRBJ2-5; D is unresolved. In DNA, the CDR3 is TGTGCCAGCAGCGTAGGGTCGTCTCAAGAGACCCAGTACTTC. This sequence encodes CASSVGSSQETQYF.